These 26 T cell receptor beta chains were all obtained from the same sample, sequenced in a study of T cells after yellow fever vaccination. TCRdb recomputed calls from the 5' RACE reads with MiXCR, one row per CDR3 protein. Seen here are about 340,000 distinct CDR3 sequences, 4% observed once, and the top ten hold around 24%. The sample consisted of PBMCs, taken 5 days after the yellow fever booster vaccination. Every receptor here comes from a man younger than 35 who received the YFV17D yellow fever vaccine.

This clonotype was seen more than once but under ten times. The chain combines TRBV9 with TRBJ1-6; D is perhaps TRBD1 (6 bases). Trimming stripped 9 bases from V and 10 bases from J, with 23 bases between. CDR1 is SGDLS and CDR2 is YYNGEE in the germline V gene. CDR3 size: 15 residues. The CDR3 DNA reads as TGTGCCACTTCGACAGGTCACCCTGAGGGGTCACCCCTCCACTTT. Amino acid sequence: CATSTGHPEGSPLHF. The variable domain in full, completed from reference TRBV9 and TRBJ1-6, reads DSGVTQTPKHLITATGQRVTLRCSPRSGDLSVYWYQQSLDQGLQFLIQYYNGEERAKGNILERFSAQQFPDLHSELNLSSLELGDSALYFCATSTGHPEGSPLHFGNGTRLTVT.

This clonotype has just a few counts. The genes are TRBV7-9 and TRBJ1-1; D unresolved. V lost 3 bases, J lost 8 bases, and 10 bases lay in between. This CDR3 spans 12 amino acids. In germline, CDR1 is SEHNR, CDR2 FQNEAQ (reference sequence). The CDR3 coding sequence is TGTGCCAGCAGCTTGTGGCAGAAGGAAGCTTTCTTT. This gives the protein CASSLWQKEAFF.

This clonotype was seen only a few times. V usage is TRBV6-5 and J usage is TRBJ2-2; no definite D call. V lost 6 bases to trimming and J lost 7 bases, with 18 bases between them. The CDR3 covers 15 residues. CDR1 and CDR2 from the germline V gene are MNHEY and SVGAGI. The DNA of the CDR3 is TGTGCCAGCAGCCTTTTAAGATCGCGTATCGGGGAGCTGTTTTTT. Translating gives CASSLLRSRIGELFF.

The table lists this clonotype with many counts. This chain connects TRBV20-1 to TRBJ1-4; a possible D gene is TRBD1 (6 bases). Germline V gene sequence: CDR1 DFQATT, CDR2 SNEGSKA (reference sequence). The CDR3 is 12 residues long. Trimming took off 6 bases at V and 5 bases at J, with 10 bases between the two ends. The CDR3 region is CSARTVNEKLFF. Written as DNA, the CDR3 is TGCAGTGCGCGGACAGTAAATGAAAAACTGTTTTTT.

In this sample, this clonotype turned up many times. The chain is built from TRBV10-3 and TRBJ1-4; perhaps TRBD1 as D (5 bases). Germline CDR1 reads ENHRY; CDR2 reads SYGVKD. V was trimmed by 10 bases and J by 0 bases, leaving 15 bases between them. This CDR3 contains 15 residues. The CDR3 protein is CATKTGGATNEKLFF. CDR3 nucleotides: TGTGCCACCAAGACTGGGGGTGCAACTAATGAAAAACTGTTTTTT.

This clonotype was seen a few times. The rearrangement links TRBV7-2 to TRBJ2-1; the match to TRBD2 covers 10 bases. The CDR3 is 16 residues long. Germline V gives CDR1 SGHTA, CDR2 FQGNSA. The V and J ends lost 3 bases and 5 bases, in that order; junction bases with no gene match: 7. CDR3 sequence: CASSFLASGGNNEQFF. The CDR3 DNA reads TGTGCCAGCAGCTTCTTAGCTAGCGGGGGCAACAATGAGCAGTTCTTC.

A few counts support this clonotype. V usage is TRBV9 and J usage is TRBJ2-7; TRBD1 is a possible D gene (5 bases). CDR3 length equals 15 residues. The germline gives CDR1 SGDLS, CDR2 YYNGEE. Trimming removed 2 bases at V and 6 bases at J, with 18 bases between. CDR3 sequence (DNA): TGTGCCAGCAGCGTGGGGCCAGGGTCCTCTCCCGAGCAGTACTTC. Amino acids: CASSVGPGSSPEQYF.

The table lists this clonotype with a few counts. The chain employs TRBV29-1 and TRBJ1-1; 10 bases map to TRBD1. Germline CDR1 reads SQVTM; CDR2 reads ANQGSEA. CDR3 length: 13 residues. Trimming removed 7 bases from V and 5 bases from J; junction bases left unmatched: 7. The CDR3 is CSAKGQGRTEAFF. CDR3 coding DNA: TGCAGCGCAAAGGGACAGGGGAGGACTGAAGCTTTCTTT.

Ten or more counts support this clonotype. The chain is built from TRBV5-6 and TRBJ2-2; 15 bases map to TRBD2. Trimming removed 4 bases from V and 8 bases from J; junction bases left unmatched: 6. This CDR3 region has 16 residues. CDR1 is SGHDT, CDR2 YYEEEE, per germline. In nucleotides, the CDR3 is TGTGCCAGCAGCCGATGGACTAGCGGGGGGGCAGGGGAGCTGTTTTTT. As protein: CASSRWTSGGAGELFF.

This clonotype showed up just a few times. The V call is TRBV20-1, the J call TRBJ2-1, with 9 bases matching TRBD2. Trimming took 3 bases from V and 2 from J; bases not matched to a gene: 8. Germline CDR1 DFQATT, CDR2 SNEGSKA (reference sequence). The CDR3 extends over 16 amino acids. The CDR3 loop reads CSARWGQRGAYNEQFF. In DNA, the CDR3 is TGCAGTGCTAGGTGGGGCCAGCGGGGGGCCTACAATGAGCAGTTCTTC.

This clonotype was seen a handful of times. As DNA, the CDR3 is TGTGCCAGCAGCGCCGGGACAGGGAGGCGGTTGGACACCATATATTTT. Protein: CASSAGTGRRLDTIYF. V is TRBV9 and J is TRBJ1-3, with TRBD1 matching over 9 bases. The CDR3 covers 16 residues. Germline CDR1 SGDLS, CDR2 YYNGEE. Losses at the gene ends were 3 bases for V and 8 bases for J; bases not matched to a gene: 12.

This clonotype was seen ten or more times. The CDR3 is CASSLEVFGELFF. The CDR3 region has the DNA TGTGCCAGCAGCTTAGAGGTTTTCGGGGAGCTGTTTTTT. The rearrangement links TRBV11-2 to TRBJ2-2; unclear D gene. The CDR3 runs 13 residues. The germline V gene has CDR1 SGHAT and CDR2 FQNNGV. Trimming shortened V by 0 bases and J by 7 bases, and 6 bases separated the two germline ends.

The chain recombines TRBV12-3 or TRBV12-4 with TRBJ1-3, with TRBD1 as a possible D gene (5 bases). CDR3 size: 14 residues. Trimming removed 6 bases at V and 1 base at J, with 10 bases between. The CDR3 sequence is CASRGAGSGNTIYF. Here the CDR3 DNA reads TGTGCCAGCAGGGGTGCAGGGTCTGGAAACACCATATATTTT.

This clonotype was picked up many times. The V and J genes are TRBV7-8 and TRBJ1-1; D may be TRBD1 (5 bases). Germline V gene lookup returns CDR1 SGHVS and CDR2 FQNEAQ. V was trimmed by 2 bases and J by 4 bases, leaving 23 bases between them. CDR3 length: 18 residues. The CDR3: CASSLRGRLGRTFTEAFF. The CDR3 DNA follows: TGTGCCAGCAGCTTACGGGGCAGGCTAGGTAGGACTTTCACTGAAGCTTTCTTT.

This rearrangement joins TRBV6-2 or TRBV6-3 to TRBJ1-3; D call uncertain. V was shortened by 6 bases and J by 0 bases, with 9 bases between the two germline ends. Per the germline V gene, CDR1 is MNHEY and CDR2 is SVGEGT. There are 14 residues in the CDR3. CDR3 nucleotide sequence: TGTGCCAGCAGACCCGACTTCTCTGGAAACACCATATATTTT. Translated, it gives CASRPDFSGNTIYF.

This clonotype was seen more than once but under ten times. The junction differs from germline at one of its ends, possibly a read error. The V and J genes are TRBV2 and TRBJ2-3; D uncertain. CDR3 length: 13 residues. Germline V lookup: CDR1 SNHLY, CDR2 FYNNEI. This CDR3 is CASIEDRTDTQYF. For the CDR3, the DNA is TGTGCCAGCATCGAAGACCGCACGGATACGCAGTATTTT.

This clonotype was seen only a few times. The rearrangement uses TRBV23-1 and TRBJ2-3; D tentatively reads TRBD1 or TRBD2 (5 bases each). TRBV23-1 carries the ORF label, with uncertain function. CDR3 size: 15 residues. Trimming left V 4 bases short and J 4 bases short, with 15 bases between. The chain's CDR3 is CASSPGPMGADTQYF. The CDR3 DNA follows: TGCGCCAGCAGTCCGGGACCAATGGGCGCAGATACGCAGTATTTT.

This chain's CDR3 is CASSYKPETQYF. The CDR3 DNA reads TGTGCCAGCAGTTATAAACCGGAGACCCAGTACTTC. The chain uses TRBV12-3 or TRBV12-4 and TRBJ2-5, with D uncertain. The CDR3 extends over 12 amino acids. V was trimmed by 4 bases and J by 5 bases, leaving 8 bases between them.

Comment on this clonotype: A much larger clone lies one base from this, so it may be a read error. The chain couples TRBV7-2 to TRBJ2-3; D gene unclear. The CDR3 spans 13 residues. The germline gives CDR1 SGHTA, CDR2 FQGNSA. In nucleotides, the CDR3 is TGTGGCAGCAGCTTCGGACCTCCAGATACGCAGTATTTT. This sequence encodes CGSSFGPPDTQYF.

This clonotype has just a few counts. At one end the junction does not follow the germline gene, possibly because of a read error. The chain uses TRBV5-5 and TRBJ2-1, with 11 bases aligning to TRBD2. CDR1 and CDR2 from the germline V gene are SGHKS and YYEKEE (reference sequence). This CDR3 contains 17 residues. The CDR3 spells CASSLRLAGGTYNEQLF. The CDR3 DNA follows: TGTGCCAGCAGCTTGAGGCTAGCGGGGGGAACGTACAATGAGCAGTTATTC.

In its sample, this clonotype was seen many times. This chain joins TRBV5-1 and TRBJ2-1; D perhaps matches TRBD1 (5 bases). CDR3 length: 11 amino acids. CDR1 and CDR2 from the germline V gene are SGHRS and YFSETQ. V lost 0 bases to trimming and J lost 12 bases, with 7 bases between them. CDR3 protein: CASSLEGAQFF. In DNA form, the CDR3 reads TGCGCCAGCAGCTTGGAAGGGGCGCAGTTCTTC.

This clonotype appeared a few times. The gene calls are TRBV5-1 and TRBJ2-7, with TRBD2 identical over 8 bases. The CDR3 is 13 amino acids. J lost 7 bases, V lost 0 bases, and 3 bases had no gene match. Germline V gene lookup returns CDR1 SGHRS and CDR2 YFSETQ. Written as DNA, the CDR3 is TGCGCCAGCAGCTTGGATCCGGGGGGGGAGCAGTACGTC. This translates into CASSLDPGGEQYV.

This clonotype has only a few counts. This chain uses TRBV5-1 with TRBJ2-2, with D possibly being TRBD1 or TRBD2 (5 bases each). V shed 2 bases and J shed 6 bases, with 14 bases lying between them. The CDR3 consists of 15 residues. CDR1 and CDR2 (germline): SGHRS, YFSETQ. CDR3 residues: CASSFSPGRAGELFF. The CDR3 coding sequence is TGCGCCAGCAGCTTCAGTCCGGGACGGGCCGGGGAGCTGTTTTTT. Supplemented by reference TRBV5-1 and TRBJ2-2, the full variable domain reads KAGVTQTPRYLIKTRGQQVTLSCSPISGHRSVSWYQQTPGQGLQFLFEYFSETQRNKGNFPGRFSGRQFSNSRSEMNVSTLELGDSALYLCASSFSPGRAGELFFGEGSRLTVL.

The chain couples TRBV6-6 to TRBJ1-2, with 7 bases fitting TRBD1. The V gene end was trimmed by 7 bases and the J gene end by 5 bases; junction bases not matched to a gene: 16. Germline CDR1 MNHNY, CDR2 SVGAGI (reference sequence). The CDR3 is made up of 16 amino acids. In DNA form, the CDR3 reads TGTGCCAGCAATCTAGGTGGGGGACAGTCCGAATATGGCTACACCTTC. This translates into CASNLGGGQSEYGYTF.

The rearrangement joins TRBV20-1 to TRBJ2-7; D unresolved. This CDR3 region has 11 residues. Germline CDR1 DFQATT, CDR2 SNEGSKA (reference sequence). In DNA form, the CDR3 reads TGCATAGTTCGAGGAACCTACGAGCAGTACGTC. Its translation is CIVRGTYEQYV.

There are many counts of this clonotype. This chain links TRBV27 with TRBJ1-1; D possibly corresponds to TRBD1 (6 bases). This CDR3 is built from 18 residues. Germline loops: CDR1 MNHEY, CDR2 SMNVEV (reference sequence). Trimming left V 5 bases short and J 5 bases short, with 27 bases between. CDR3 loop: CASSNLVALGGARTEAFF. The DNA of the CDR3 is TGTGCCAGCAGTAACTTAGTGGCCCTTGGGGGCGCGAGGACTGAAGCTTTCTTT.